This TCR beta chain was captured by sequencing in a study of T-cell reconstitution after alpha-beta-depleted transplantation in children. Unique molecular identifiers featured in how the TCRbeta library was prepared. TCRdb itself ran the PCR reads through MiXCR, one entry per CDR3 protein. The sample gives 200,000 to 300,000 distinct CDR3 sequences, about 25% of which show up once; 2% to 3% is in the top ten. J was trimmed by 3 bases and V by 0 bases; bases with no gene match: 13. Germline V lookup: CDR1 MNHEY, CDR2 SVGAGI. The CDR3 contains 19 residues. This clonotype was detected ten times or more. Its antigen is still unknown. Overall study findings and caveats: There were some patients whose high TCRbeta diversity at day 60 came from surviving recipient T cells and thymic progenitors.

Sequencing used PBMCs, obtained before TCRalphabeta/CD19-depleted stem cell transplant. V is TRBV6-5 and J is TRBJ2-3, with TRBD2 matching over 9 bases. This receptor was taken from a girl aged 2-10 years with Fanconi anemia, due to receive a stem cell transplant. CDR3 in DNA: TGTGCCAGCAGTTACTCGATAAGCCTAGCGGGAACGGGGACAGATACGCAGTATTTT. Protein: CASSYSISLAGTGTDTQYF.